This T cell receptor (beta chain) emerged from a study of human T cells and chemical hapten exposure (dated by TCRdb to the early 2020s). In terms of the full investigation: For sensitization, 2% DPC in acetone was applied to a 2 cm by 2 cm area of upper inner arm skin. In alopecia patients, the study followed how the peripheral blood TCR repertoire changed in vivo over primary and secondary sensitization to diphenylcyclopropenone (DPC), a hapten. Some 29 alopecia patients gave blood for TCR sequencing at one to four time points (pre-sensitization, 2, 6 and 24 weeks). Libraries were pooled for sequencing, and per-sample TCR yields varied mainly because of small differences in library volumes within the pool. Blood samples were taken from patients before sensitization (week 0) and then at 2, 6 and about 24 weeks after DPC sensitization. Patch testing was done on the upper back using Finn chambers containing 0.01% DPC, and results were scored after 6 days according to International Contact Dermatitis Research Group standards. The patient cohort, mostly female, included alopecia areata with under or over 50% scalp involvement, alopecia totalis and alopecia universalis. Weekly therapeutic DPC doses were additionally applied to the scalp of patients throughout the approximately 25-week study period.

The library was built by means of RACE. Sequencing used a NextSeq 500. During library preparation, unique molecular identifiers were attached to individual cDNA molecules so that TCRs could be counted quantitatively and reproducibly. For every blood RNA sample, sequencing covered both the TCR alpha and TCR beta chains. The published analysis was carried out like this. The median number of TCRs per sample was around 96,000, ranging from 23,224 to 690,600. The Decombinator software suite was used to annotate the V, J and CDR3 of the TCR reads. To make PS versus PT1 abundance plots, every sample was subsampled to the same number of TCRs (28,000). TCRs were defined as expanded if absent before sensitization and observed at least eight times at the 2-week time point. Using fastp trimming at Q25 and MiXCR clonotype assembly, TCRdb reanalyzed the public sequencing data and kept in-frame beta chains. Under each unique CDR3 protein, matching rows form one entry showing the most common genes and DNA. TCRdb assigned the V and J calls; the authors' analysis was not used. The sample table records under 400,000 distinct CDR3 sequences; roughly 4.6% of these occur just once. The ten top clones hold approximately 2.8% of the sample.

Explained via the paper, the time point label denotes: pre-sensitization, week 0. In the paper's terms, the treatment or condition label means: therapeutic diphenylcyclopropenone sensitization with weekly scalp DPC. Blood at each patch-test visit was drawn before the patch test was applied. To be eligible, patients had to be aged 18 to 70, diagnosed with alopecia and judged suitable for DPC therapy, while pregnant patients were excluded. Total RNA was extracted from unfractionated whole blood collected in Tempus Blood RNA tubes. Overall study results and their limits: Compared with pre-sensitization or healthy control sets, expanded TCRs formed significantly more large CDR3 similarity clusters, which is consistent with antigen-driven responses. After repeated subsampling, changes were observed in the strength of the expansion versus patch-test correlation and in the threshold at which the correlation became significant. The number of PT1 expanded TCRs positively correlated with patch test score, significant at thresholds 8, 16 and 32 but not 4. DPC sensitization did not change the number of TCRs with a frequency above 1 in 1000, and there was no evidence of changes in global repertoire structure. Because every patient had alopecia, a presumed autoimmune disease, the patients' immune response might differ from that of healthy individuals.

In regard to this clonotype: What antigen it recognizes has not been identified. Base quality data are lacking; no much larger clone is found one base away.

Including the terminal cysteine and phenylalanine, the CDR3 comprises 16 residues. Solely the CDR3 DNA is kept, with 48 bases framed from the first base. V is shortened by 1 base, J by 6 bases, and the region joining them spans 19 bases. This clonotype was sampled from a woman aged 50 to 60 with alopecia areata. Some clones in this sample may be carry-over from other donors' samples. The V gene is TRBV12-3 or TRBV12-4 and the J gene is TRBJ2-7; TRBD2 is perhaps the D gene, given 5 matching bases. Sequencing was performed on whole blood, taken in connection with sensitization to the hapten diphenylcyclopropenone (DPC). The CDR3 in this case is CASSLELRRGMSEQYF. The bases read TGTGCCAGCAGTTTAGAACTTCGACGAGGGATGAGCGAGCAGTACTTC.